Listed here are 12 T cell receptor beta chains from one sample, sequenced in a study of blood T cell repertoires in COVID-19 (dated by TCRdb to the early 2020s). Receptor libraries were prepared by the immunoSEQ multiplex PCR assay. The table was pulled from immuneACCESS by TCRdb, which kept in-frame rearrangements only. Such tables lose some clones; where checked, under half of the loss comes from unresolved V genes, and the rest has no known cause. Here the sample has over 250,000 clones; 80% to 90% occur a single time. The ten largest make up approximately 4.3% of the sample. Sequencing was done on a sample of PBMCs or T cells enriched from blood (not recorded which). The origin of the receptors is a man younger than 40 with acute COVID-19.

The CDR3 coding sequence is TGTGCCAGCAGCACCGGGAACACCGGGGAGCTGTTTTTT. It is translated as CASSTGNTGELFF. This rearrangement joins TRBV6-2 or TRBV6-3 to TRBJ2-2; D is unclear. From germline, CDR1 is MNHEY and CDR2 SVGEGT. V dropped 6 bases and J dropped 1 base, with 6 bases sitting between them. The CDR3 totals 13 residues.

The J gene is TRBJ2-1, the V gene TRBV5-4, with TRBD2 matching over 9 bases. The CDR3 is 16 amino acids. Germline CDR1 SGHNT, CDR2 YYREEE (reference sequence). V trimming: 4 bases; J trimming: 7 bases; junction bases outside the gene matches: 12. In nucleotides, the CDR3 is TGTGCCAGCAGCGCGTCAGGCCTAGCGGGACTAAATGAGCAGTTCTTC. Amino acid sequence: CASSASGLAGLNEQFF.

The rearrangement links TRBV7-9 to TRBJ2-3, with D perhaps matching TRBD1 (6 bases). The V gene lost 1 base and the J gene lost 4 bases, with 12 bases spanning the gap. Germline-derived CDR1 and CDR2 are SEHNR and FQNEAQ (reference sequence). This CDR3 has 15 residues. The CDR3 protein is CASSLGAGVADTQYF. The CDR3 nucleotides are TGTGCCAGCAGCTTAGGGGCAGGGGTGGCAGATACGCAGTATTTT.

The chain has TRBV5-8 and TRBJ1-1; D gene uncertain. There are 12 residues in the CDR3. V lost 0 bases to trimming and J lost 5 bases, with 5 bases between them. CDR1 SGHTS and CDR2 YDEGEE come from the germline V gene. The CDR3 DNA reads as TGTGCCAGCAGCTTGGGACAAACTGAAGCTTTCTTT. This translates into CASSLGQTEAFF.

The rearrangement uses TRBV18 and TRBJ1-3, with 11 bases fitting TRBD1. With 3 bases clipped from V and 9 bases from J, the junction kept 7 bases outside the gene matches. Germline-derived CDR1 and CDR2 are KGHSH and LQKENI. CDR3 length equals 15 residues. The CDR3 is CASSPRTGQGGTIYF. The CDR3 nucleotides are TGTGCCAGCTCACCTCGGACGGGACAGGGGGGCACCATATATTTT.

The CDR3 loop is CSGRDRGRTGELFF. CDR3 bases: TGCAGCGGCCGGGACAGAGGACGCACCGGGGAGCTGTTTTTT. The V call is TRBV29-1, the J call TRBJ2-2, with 7 positions matching TRBD1. J gave up 4 bases and V 7 bases, and 9 bases lay outside the gene matches. Looked up from germline, CDR1 is SQVTM and CDR2 is ANQGSEA. The CDR3 has 14 residues.

The chain couples TRBV24-1 to TRBJ2-1; D is undetermined. V lost 3 bases and J lost 1, with 12 bases in between. This CDR3 has 16 residues. Germline CDR1 reads KGHDR; CDR2 reads SFDVKD. The CDR3 nucleotides read TGTGCCACCAGTGATCTGTTGGCTGCTTCCTACAATGAGCAGTTCTTC. This codes for CATSDLLAASYNEQFF.

This CDR3 is CASSSGQLDQPQHF. The CDR3 bases are TGTGCCAGCAGCTCTGGACAGCTGGATCAGCCCCAGCATTTT. This chain links TRBV5-5 with TRBJ1-5, with TRBD1 as a possible D gene (6 bases). Germline V gene data show CDR1 as SGHKS and CDR2 as YYEKEE (reference sequence). The CDR3 covers 14 residues. V lost 3 bases and J lost 5, with 12 bases in between.

The chain carries TRBV6-5 and TRBJ2-1; a weak D match, TRBD2 (6 bases). This CDR3 comprises 12 residues. V lost 6 bases to trimming and J lost 5 bases, with 8 bases between them. CDR1 and CDR2 from the germline V gene are MNHEY and SVGAGI. CDR3 in amino acids: CASSGGNNEQFF. In DNA, the CDR3 is TGTGCCAGCAGCGGAGGGAACAATGAGCAGTTCTTC.

The table lists this clone with many counts. The chain combines TRBV5-8 with TRBJ1-5; D ambiguous. V was pared by 0 bases and J by 6 bases, with 13 bases between. CDR1 SGHTS and CDR2 YDEGEE come from the germline V gene. This CDR3 comprises 15 residues. The CDR3 sequence is CASSLEGLASQPQHF. The CDR3 DNA sequence: TGTGCCAGCAGCTTGGAAGGACTAGCAAGTCAGCCCCAGCATTTT.

The rearrangement links TRBV7-2 to TRBJ1-5; the match to TRBD1 covers 7 bases. The junction had 1 base not matched to a gene; V was cut back by 2 bases and J by 0 bases. Germline CDR1 SGHTA, CDR2 FQGNSA. The CDR3 is 15 residues long. The CDR3 loop reads CASSLPGGSNQPQHF. The CDR3 DNA is TGTGCCAGCAGCTTACCAGGGGGTAGCAATCAGCCCCAGCATTTT.

This clone was counted a single time. The chain has TRBV18 and TRBJ2-3, with D maybe TRBD2 (6 bases). Germline CDR1 is KGHSH and CDR2 is LQKENI. The CDR3 has 16 residues. Trimming pared 6 bases from V and 0 bases from J, leaving 16 bases between. The CDR3 bases are TGTGCCAGCTCCCCCCAGGTGGGGACTAGCACAGATACGCAGTATTTT. This sequence encodes CASSPQVGTSTDTQYF.